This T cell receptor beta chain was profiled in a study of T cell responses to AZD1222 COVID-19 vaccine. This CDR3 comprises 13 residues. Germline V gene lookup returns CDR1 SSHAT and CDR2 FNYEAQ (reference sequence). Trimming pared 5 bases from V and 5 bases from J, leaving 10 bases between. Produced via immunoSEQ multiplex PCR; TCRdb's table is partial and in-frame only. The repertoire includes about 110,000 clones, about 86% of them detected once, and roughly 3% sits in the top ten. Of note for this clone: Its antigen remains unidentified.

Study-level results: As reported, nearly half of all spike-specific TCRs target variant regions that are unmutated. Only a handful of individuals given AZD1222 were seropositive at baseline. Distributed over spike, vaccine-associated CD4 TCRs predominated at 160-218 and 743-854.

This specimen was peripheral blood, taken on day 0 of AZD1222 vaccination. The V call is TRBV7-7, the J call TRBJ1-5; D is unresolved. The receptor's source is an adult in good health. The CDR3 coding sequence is TGTGCCAGCAGCAGTCGGGGTGATCAGCCCCAGCATTTT. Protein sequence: CASSSRGDQPQHF.